The next 13 T cell receptor beta chains were all read from a single sample in a study of neurological immune-mediated disorders. TCRdb redid the calling of the 5' RACE reads with MiXCR, one entry per CDR3 protein. This table has under 75,000 distinct CDR3 sequences, roughly 3.5% appearing once. Sequenced: PBMCs. The receptor set was obtained from a woman in her sixties or seventies with multiple sclerosis.

This clonotype was seen repeatedly, ten times or more. The J gene is TRBJ2-3, the V gene TRBV25-1, with D perhaps given as TRBD1 or TRBD2 (5 bases each). V lost 6 bases to trimming and J lost 3 bases, with 22 bases between them. CDR3 size: 17 residues. Germline V CDR1 and CDR2: MGHDK, SYGVNS. The CDR3 DNA reads TGTGCCAGCAGCGAAATACCACGGGGACCCTCGACAGATACGCAGTATTTT. Encoded protein: CASSEIPRGPSTDTQYF.

The sample holds many counts of this clonotype. V is TRBV29-1 and J is TRBJ2-7, with TRBD1 as a possible D gene (5 bases). V was trimmed by 6 bases and J by 1 base, leaving 10 bases between them. The germline V gene encodes CDR1 SQVTM and CDR2 ANQGSEA. The CDR3 loop spans 12 amino acids. The DNA of the CDR3 is TGCAGCGTCGACAGTGATTCCTACGAGCAGTACTTC. Translated, it gives CSVDSDSYEQYF.

This clonotype was seen at least ten times. The chain carries TRBV5-1 and TRBJ1-1; the D is unclear. CDR3 length: 15 amino acids. In germline, CDR1 is SGHRS, CDR2 YFSETQ. The V and J ends lost 4 bases and 1 base respectively, with 14 bases between them. The CDR3: CASSIQRHRNTEAFF. The CDR3, as DNA: TGCGCCAGCAGCATACAGAGACACCGGAACACTGAAGCTTTCTTT.

This clonotype came up many times. It is unclear where the CDR3 begins or ends on the DNA, so no DNA is shown, and the CDR3 is as TCRdb lists it. The chain recombines TRBV29-1 with TRBJ1-1. 17 amino acids form the CDR3, both terminal residues included. Looked up from germline, CDR1 is SQVTM and CDR2 is ANQGSEA. CDR3 region: CSVVYFGGYLENTEAFF.

This clonotype has ten or more counts. J is TRBJ2-5 and V is TRBV7-2, with 9 bases lining up with TRBD2. Trimming cost V 4 bases and J 5 bases; bases outside gene matches: 8. CDR3 size: 15 residues. Germline CDR1 and CDR2: SGHTA and FQGNSA. The chain's CDR3 is CASSSGLARAETQYF. The CDR3 nucleotides are TGTGCCAGCAGCTCGGGACTAGCAAGGGCCGAGACCCAGTACTTC.

This clonotype was observed many times. This chain connects TRBV5-1 to TRBJ2-3, with a possible D match to TRBD1 (5 bases). There are 14 residues in the CDR3. Germline V gives CDR1 SGHRS, CDR2 YFSETQ. V was shortened by 4 bases and J by 0 bases, with 9 bases between the two germline ends. CDR3 loop: CASSTQGSTDTQYF. CDR3 sequence (DNA): TGCGCCAGCAGCACGCAGGGTAGCACAGATACGCAGTATTTT.

At least ten counts were recorded for this clonotype. The rearrangement joins TRBV5-1 to TRBJ2-1; TRBD2 matches 9 bases. Trimming took 4 bases from V and 0 from J; bases not matched to a gene: 5. CDR3 length equals 16 residues. Germline CDR1 SGHRS, CDR2 YFSETQ. The DNA for the CDR3 is TGCGCCAGCAGCGGTAGCGGGAGCGGCTCCTACAATGAGCAGTTCTTC. It translates to CASSGSGSGSYNEQFF.

This clonotype has a count of ten or more. This chain connects TRBV20-1 to TRBJ2-6; D uncertain. This CDR3 region has 18 residues. Germline V gene lookup returns CDR1 DFQATT and CDR2 SNEGSKA (reference sequence). Trimming removed 6 bases from V and 0 bases from J, with 21 bases in between. The CDR3 is CSATPWGQQASGANVLTF. The CDR3, as DNA: TGCAGTGCAACCCCCTGGGGTCAGCAAGCCTCTGGGGCCAACGTCCTGACTTTC.

This clonotype occurred many times. The chain recombines TRBV6-2 or TRBV6-3 with TRBJ1-1; D ambiguous. From germline, CDR1 is MNHEY and CDR2 SVGEGT. Trimming took 6 bases from V and 3 from J, leaving 17 bases between them. The CDR3 covers 15 residues. The CDR3 bases are TGTGCCAGCAGATCCATCTTTTTATGGGACACTGAAGCTTTCTTT. Translation gives CASRSIFLWDTEAFF.

At least ten counts were recorded for this clonotype. The V gene is TRBV2, the J gene TRBJ2-7, with D uncertain. The V and J ends lost 4 bases and 0 bases respectively, with 13 bases between them. The CDR3 has 15 amino acids. The germline V gene encodes CDR1 SNHLY and CDR2 FYNNEI. CDR3 in amino acids: CASSVRLSSSYEQYF. The CDR3 DNA follows: TGTGCCAGCAGTGTTCGGCTCTCGAGCTCCTACGAGCAGTACTTC.

In this sample, this clonotype turned up many times. The chain has TRBV12-3 or TRBV12-4 and TRBJ1-5; tentatively, D is TRBD1 (5 bases). This CDR3 is built from 14 residues. Trimming pared 2 bases from V and 2 bases from J, leaving 7 bases between. Written as DNA, the CDR3 is TGTGCCAGCAGTTTAACGGGGGGCAATCAGCCCCAGCATTTT. Its protein product is CASSLTGGNQPQHF.

This clonotype was seen many times. The V call is TRBV20-1, the J call TRBJ2-3; D gene uncertain. This CDR3 has 14 residues. V lost 8 bases, J lost 1 base, and 16 bases lay in between. Germline V lookup: CDR1 DFQATT, CDR2 SNEGSKA (reference sequence). CDR3 DNA sequence: TGCAGTCCCAACATCGGGTCCGGCACAGATACGCAGTATTTT. Its protein product is CSPNIGSGTDTQYF.

This clonotype was detected many times. The rearrangement links TRBV7-2 to TRBJ1-2, with a tentative D call TRBD1 (5 bases). Germline CDR1 reads SGHTA; CDR2 reads FQGNSA. The germline V and J ends were trimmed by 5 bases and 5 bases, with 18 bases remaining between them. This CDR3 comprises 15 residues. The CDR3 protein is CASSRAQGLSYGYTF. The CDR3, as DNA: TGTGCCAGCAGCAGAGCTCAGGGACTATCTTATGGCTACACCTTC.